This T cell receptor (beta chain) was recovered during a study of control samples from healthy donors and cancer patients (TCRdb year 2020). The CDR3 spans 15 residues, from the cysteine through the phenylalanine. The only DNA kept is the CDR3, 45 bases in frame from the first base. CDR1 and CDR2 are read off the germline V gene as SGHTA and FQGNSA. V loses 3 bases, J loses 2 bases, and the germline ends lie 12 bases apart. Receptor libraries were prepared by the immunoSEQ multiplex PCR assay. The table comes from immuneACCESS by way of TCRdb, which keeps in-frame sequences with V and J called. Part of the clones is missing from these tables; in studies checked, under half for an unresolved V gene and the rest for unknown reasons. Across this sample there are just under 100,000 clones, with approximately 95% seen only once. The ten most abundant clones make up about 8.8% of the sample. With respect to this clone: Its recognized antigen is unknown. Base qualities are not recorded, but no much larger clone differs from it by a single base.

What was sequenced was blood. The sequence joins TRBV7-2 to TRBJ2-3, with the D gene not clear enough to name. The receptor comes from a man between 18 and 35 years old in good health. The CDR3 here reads CASSFGWLPTDTQYF. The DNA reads TGTGCCAGCAGCTTTGGGTGGCTACCCACAGATACGCAGTATTTT.